Below, 12 T cell receptor beta chains from the same sample are listed, as sequenced in a study of T cell responses to AZD1222 COVID-19 vaccine. Data came from immunoSEQ multiplex PCR; TCRdb stores just in-frame clones and leaves some out. The table records about 150,000 clones, roughly 90% of them present only once. Sequenced material: peripheral blood, taken on day 0 of AZD1222 vaccination. All receptors come from an adult in good health.

The rearrangement joins TRBV19 to TRBJ1-1; D may be TRBD1 (5 bases). The V end was cut by 1 base, the J end by 6 bases, with 15 bases between. This CDR3 region has 15 residues. The germline V gene has CDR1 LNHDA and CDR2 SQIVND (reference sequence). The DNA of the CDR3 is TGTGCCAGTAGTATAGCCACAGGTGTGGGCGCTGAAGCTTTCTTT. Its translation is CASSIATGVGAEAFF.

This CDR3 reads CASSTGTEGGELFF. The DNA for the CDR3 is TGTGCCAGCAGCACCGGGACAGAAGGCGGGGAGCTGTTTTTT. V is TRBV7-3 and J is TRBJ2-2, with 7 bases matching TRBD1. V trimming: 5 bases; J trimming: 7 bases; junction bases outside the gene matches: 7. From germline, CDR1 is SGHTA and CDR2 FQGTGA. This CDR3 has 14 residues.

J is TRBJ2-7 and V is TRBV28, with D unclear. CDR3 length: 14 amino acids. Germline CDR1 is MDHEN and CDR2 is SYDVKM. V was clipped by 3 bases and J by 6 bases, with 15 bases between them. The DNA for the CDR3 is TGTGCCAGCAGTTTTCACGGACGCGGCGGCGAGCAGTACTTC. Translated: CASSFHGRGGEQYF. Full variable domain (outside the CDR3, taken from reference TRBV28 and TRBJ2-7): DVKVTQSSRYLVKRTGEKVFLECVQDMDHENMFWYRQDPGLGLRLIYFSYDVKMKEKGDIPEGYSVSREKKERFSLILESASTNQTSMYLCASSFHGRGGEQYFGPGTRLTVT.

V and J are TRBV10-1 and TRBJ1-2, with D uncertain. This CDR3 has 13 amino acids. V dropped 2 bases and J dropped 4 bases, with 8 bases sitting between them. CDR1 is WNHNN, CDR2 SYGVQD, per germline (reference sequence). The CDR3 sequence is CASSERFLYGYTF. The CDR3, as DNA: TGCGCCAGCAGTGAGCGGTTCCTCTATGGCTACACCTTC.

This clone was recorded once. The chain has TRBV18 and TRBJ1-2, with 8 bases fitting TRBD1. After removal of 4 bases from V and 3 bases from J, the junction contained 1 base not matched to a gene. CDR1 and CDR2 from the germline V gene are KGHSH and LQKENI. The CDR3 contains 13 residues. The CDR3 loop is CASSLTGDYGYTF. In DNA, the CDR3 is TGTGCCAGCTCACTGACAGGGGACTATGGCTACACCTTC.

The chain recombines TRBV6-5 with TRBJ1-2; D is undetermined. There are 15 residues in the CDR3. V lost 8 bases, J lost 3 bases, and 19 bases lay in between. Germline-derived CDR1 and CDR2 are MNHEY and SVGAGI. The CDR3 protein is CASSISGLYDYGYTF. For the CDR3, the DNA is TGTGCCAGCTCCATCAGCGGGCTTTATGACTATGGCTACACCTTC.

Regarding this clone: One end of the junction fails to match germline, which may point to a read error. For the CDR3, the DNA is TGTGCCAGCGGTTATTATGAAAAACTGTTTTTT. This gives the protein CASGYYEKLFF. The chain recombines TRBV6-2 or TRBV6-3 with TRBJ1-4; D remains unclear. CDR1 and CDR2 (germline): MNHEY, SVGEGT. The CDR3 spans 11 residues.

J is TRBJ1-1 and V is TRBV11-2; 7 nucleotides line up with TRBD1. This CDR3 comprises 16 residues. Germline trimming cut 3 bases from V and 5 bases from J; bases unmatched to any gene: 12. Germline V gives CDR1 SGHAT, CDR2 FQNNGV. This CDR3 reads CASSFLVGGLGTEAFF. The CDR3 region has the DNA TGTGCCAGCAGCTTTTTGGTAGGGGGCTTGGGTACTGAAGCTTTCTTT.

As to this clone: The junction departs from the called germline gene at one end, perhaps through a read error. This chain uses TRBV6-5 with TRBJ1-2, with 8 bases fitting TRBD1. The CDR3 loop spans 12 amino acids. Germline values: CDR1 MNHEY, CDR2 SVGAGI. CDR3: CACRGLNYGYTF. The CDR3 coding sequence is TGTGCCTGCAGGGGGCTTAACTATGGCTACACCTTC.

The chain has TRBV3-1 (or the pseudogene TRBV3-2) and TRBJ1-4, with no clear D. Between the trimmed V and J ends, which lost 2 bases and 7 bases, there was a span of 14 bases. Germline V gives CDR1 LGHDT, CDR2 YNNKEL (reference sequence). CDR3 size: 15 residues. CDR3: CASSQHGFSGEKLFF. CDR3 sequence (DNA): TGTGCCAGCAGCCAACATGGGTTTTCGGGTGAAAAACTGTTTTTT.

The chain uses TRBV27 and TRBJ2-1; no definite D call. V was trimmed by 7 bases and J by 3 bases, leaving 4 bases between them. The CDR3 length is 11 residues. Germline V CDR1 and CDR2: MNHEY, SMNVEV (reference sequence). Written as DNA, the CDR3 is TGTGCCAGCACCTTCTACAATGAGCAGTTCTTC. Protein: CASTFYNEQFF.

The rearrangement joins TRBV6-1 to TRBJ2-7; D is uncertain. The CDR3 sequence is 14 residues long. The germline V gene encodes CDR1 MNHNS and CDR2 SASEGT. Trimming left V 6 bases short and J 6 bases short, with 18 bases between. CDR3 region: CASRSTGVGPEQYF. The CDR3 bases are TGTGCCAGCAGGTCCACGGGCGTCGGGCCCGAGCAGTACTTC.